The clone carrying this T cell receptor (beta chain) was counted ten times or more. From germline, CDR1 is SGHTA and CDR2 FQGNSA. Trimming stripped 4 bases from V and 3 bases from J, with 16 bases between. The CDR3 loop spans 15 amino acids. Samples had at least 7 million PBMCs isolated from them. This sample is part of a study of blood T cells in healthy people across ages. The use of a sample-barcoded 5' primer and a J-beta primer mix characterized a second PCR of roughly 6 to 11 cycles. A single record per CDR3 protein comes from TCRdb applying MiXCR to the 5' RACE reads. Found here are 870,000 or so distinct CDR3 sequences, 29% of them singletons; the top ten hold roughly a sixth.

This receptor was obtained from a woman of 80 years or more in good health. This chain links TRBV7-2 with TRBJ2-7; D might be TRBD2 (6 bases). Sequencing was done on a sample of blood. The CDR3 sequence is CASSSAGTSFYEQYF. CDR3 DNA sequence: TGTGCCAGCAGCTCCGCCGGGACTTCCTTCTACGAGCAGTACTTC.